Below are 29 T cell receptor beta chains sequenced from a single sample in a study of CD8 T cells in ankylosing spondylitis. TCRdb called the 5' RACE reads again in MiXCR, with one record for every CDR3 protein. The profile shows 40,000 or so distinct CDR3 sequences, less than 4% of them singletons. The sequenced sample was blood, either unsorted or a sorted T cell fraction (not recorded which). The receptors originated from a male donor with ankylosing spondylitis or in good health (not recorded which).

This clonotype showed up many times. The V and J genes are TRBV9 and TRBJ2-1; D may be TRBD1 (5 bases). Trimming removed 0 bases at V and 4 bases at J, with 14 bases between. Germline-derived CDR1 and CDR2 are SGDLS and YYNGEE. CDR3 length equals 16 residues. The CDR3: CASSVEGQTPYNEQFF. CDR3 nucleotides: TGTGCCAGCAGCGTAGAGGGGCAGACCCCATACAATGAGCAGTTCTTC.

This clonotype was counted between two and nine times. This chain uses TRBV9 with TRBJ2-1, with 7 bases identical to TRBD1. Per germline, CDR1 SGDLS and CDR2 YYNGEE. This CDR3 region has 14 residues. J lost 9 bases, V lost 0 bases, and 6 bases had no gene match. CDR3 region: CASSVAGDSPEQFF. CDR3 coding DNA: TGTGCCAGCAGCGTAGCCGGGGACAGTCCTGAGCAGTTCTTC. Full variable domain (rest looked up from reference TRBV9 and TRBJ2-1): DSGVTQTPKHLITATGQRVTLRCSPRSGDLSVYWYQQSLDQGLQFLIQYYNGEERAKGNILERFSAQQFPDLHSELNLSSLELGDSALYFCASSVAGDSPEQFFGPGTRLTVL.

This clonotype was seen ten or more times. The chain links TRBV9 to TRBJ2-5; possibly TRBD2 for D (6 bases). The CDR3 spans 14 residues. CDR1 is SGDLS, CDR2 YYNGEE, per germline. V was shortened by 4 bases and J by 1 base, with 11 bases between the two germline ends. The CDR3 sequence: CASSYGLLQETQYF. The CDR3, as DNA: TGTGCCAGCAGCTATGGACTACTCCAAGAGACCCAGTACTTC.

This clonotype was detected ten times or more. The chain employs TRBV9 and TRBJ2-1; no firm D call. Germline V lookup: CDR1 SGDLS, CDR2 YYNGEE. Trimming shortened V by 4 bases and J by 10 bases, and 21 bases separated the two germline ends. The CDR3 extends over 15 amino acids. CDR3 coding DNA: TGTGCCAGCAGCCCCTCCACGTCCCCCCGATACGAGCAGTTCTTC. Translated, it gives CASSPSTSPRYEQFF.

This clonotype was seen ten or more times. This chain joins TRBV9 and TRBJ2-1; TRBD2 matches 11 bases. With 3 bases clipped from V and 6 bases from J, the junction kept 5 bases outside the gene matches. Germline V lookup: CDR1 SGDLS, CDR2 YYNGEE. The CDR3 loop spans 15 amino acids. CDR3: CASSGTSGRSNEQFF. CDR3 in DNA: TGTGCCAGCAGCGGAACTAGCGGGAGAAGCAATGAGCAGTTCTTC.

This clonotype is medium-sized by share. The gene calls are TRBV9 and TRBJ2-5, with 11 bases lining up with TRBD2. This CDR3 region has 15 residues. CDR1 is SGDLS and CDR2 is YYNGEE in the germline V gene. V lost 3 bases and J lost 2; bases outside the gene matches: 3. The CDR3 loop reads CASSAGLAEQETQYF. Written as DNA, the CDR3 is TGTGCCAGCAGCGCGGGACTAGCGGAGCAAGAGACCCAGTACTTC. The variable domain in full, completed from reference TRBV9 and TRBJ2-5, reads DSGVTQTPKHLITATGQRVTLRCSPRSGDLSVYWYQQSLDQGLQFLIQYYNGEERAKGNILERFSAQQFPDLHSELNLSSLELGDSALYFCASSAGLAEQETQYFGPGTRLLVL.

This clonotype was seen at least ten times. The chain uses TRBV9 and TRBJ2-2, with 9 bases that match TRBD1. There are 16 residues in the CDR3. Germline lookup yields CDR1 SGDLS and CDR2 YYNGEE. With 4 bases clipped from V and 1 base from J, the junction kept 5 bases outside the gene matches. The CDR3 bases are TGTGCCAGCAGCCTTGGGACAGGGAAGAACACCGGGGAGCTGTTTTTT. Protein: CASSLGTGKNTGELFF.

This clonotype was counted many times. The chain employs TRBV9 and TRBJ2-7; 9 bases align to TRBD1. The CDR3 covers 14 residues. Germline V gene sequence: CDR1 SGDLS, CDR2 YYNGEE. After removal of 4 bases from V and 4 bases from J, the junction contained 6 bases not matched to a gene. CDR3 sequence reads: CASSPTGQGYEQYV. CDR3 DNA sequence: TGTGCCAGCAGCCCGACGGGACAGGGATACGAGCAGTACGTC.

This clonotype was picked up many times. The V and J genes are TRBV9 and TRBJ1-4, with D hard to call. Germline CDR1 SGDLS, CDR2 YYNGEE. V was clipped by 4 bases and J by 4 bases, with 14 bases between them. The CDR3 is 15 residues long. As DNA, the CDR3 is TGTGCCAGCAGCCGAAATGGGAATATTAATGAAAAACTGTTTTTT. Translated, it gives CASSRNGNINEKLFF.

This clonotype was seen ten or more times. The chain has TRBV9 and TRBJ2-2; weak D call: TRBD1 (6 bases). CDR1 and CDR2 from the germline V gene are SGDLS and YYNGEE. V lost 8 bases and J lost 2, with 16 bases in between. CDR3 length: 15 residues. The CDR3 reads CASSTGQINTGELFF. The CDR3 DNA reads TGTGCCAGTTCCACCGGACAGATAAACACCGGGGAGCTGTTTTTT.

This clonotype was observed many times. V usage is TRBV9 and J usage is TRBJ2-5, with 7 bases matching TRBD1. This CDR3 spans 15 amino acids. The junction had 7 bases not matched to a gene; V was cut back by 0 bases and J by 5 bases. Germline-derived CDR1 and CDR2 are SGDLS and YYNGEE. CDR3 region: CASSVAPGGVETQYF. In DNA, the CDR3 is TGTGCCAGCAGCGTAGCTCCAGGGGGAGTCGAGACCCAGTACTTC.

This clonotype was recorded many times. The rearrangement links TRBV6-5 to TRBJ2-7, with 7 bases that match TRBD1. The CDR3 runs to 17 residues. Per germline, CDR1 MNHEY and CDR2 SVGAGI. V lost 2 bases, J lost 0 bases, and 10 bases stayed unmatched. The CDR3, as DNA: TGTGCCAGCAGTTACACTGGGACAGTCACATTCTCCTACGAGCAGTACGTC. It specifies CASSYTGTVTFSYEQYV.

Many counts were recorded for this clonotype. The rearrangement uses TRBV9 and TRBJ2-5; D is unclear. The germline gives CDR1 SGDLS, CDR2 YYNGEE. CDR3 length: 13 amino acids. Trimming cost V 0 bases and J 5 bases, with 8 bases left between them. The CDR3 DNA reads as TGTGCCAGCAGCGTAGGTGATTGGGAGACCCAGTACTTC. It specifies CASSVGDWETQYF.

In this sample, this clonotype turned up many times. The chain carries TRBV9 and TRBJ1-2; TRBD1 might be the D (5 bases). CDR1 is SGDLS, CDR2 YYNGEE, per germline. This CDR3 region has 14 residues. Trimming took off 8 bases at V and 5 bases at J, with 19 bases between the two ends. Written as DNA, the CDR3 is TGTGCCAGTAACCAAGGGACGGTCGTGTATGGCTACACCTTC. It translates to CASNQGTVVYGYTF.

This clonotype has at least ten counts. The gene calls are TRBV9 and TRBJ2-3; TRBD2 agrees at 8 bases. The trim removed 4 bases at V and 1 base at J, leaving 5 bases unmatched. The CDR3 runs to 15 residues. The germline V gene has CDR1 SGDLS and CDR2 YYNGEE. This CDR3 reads CASSKSGGRTDTQYF. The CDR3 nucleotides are TGTGCCAGCAGCAAGAGCGGGGGTCGCACAGATACGCAGTATTTT.

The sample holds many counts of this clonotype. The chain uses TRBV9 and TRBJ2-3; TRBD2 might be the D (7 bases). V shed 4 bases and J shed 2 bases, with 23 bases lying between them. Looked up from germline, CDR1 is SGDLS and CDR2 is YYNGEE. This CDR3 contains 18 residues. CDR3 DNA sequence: TGTGCCAGCAGCTCCGAGGGGGGGCTAGCGGACTACACAGATACGCAGTATTTT. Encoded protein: CASSSEGGLADYTDTQYF.

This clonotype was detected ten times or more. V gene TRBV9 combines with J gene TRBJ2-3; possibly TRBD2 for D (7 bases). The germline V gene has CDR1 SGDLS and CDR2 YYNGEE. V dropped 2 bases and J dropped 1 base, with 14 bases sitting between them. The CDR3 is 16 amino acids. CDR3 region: CASSVGRGPRTDTQYF. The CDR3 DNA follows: TGTGCCAGCAGCGTCGGGCGGGGGCCGCGCACAGATACGCAGTATTTT.

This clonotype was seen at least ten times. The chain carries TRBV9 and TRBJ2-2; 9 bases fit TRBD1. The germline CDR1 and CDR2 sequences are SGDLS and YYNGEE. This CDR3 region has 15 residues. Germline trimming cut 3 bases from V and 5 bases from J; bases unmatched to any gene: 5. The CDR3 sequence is CASSGQTGGTGELFF. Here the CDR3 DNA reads TGTGCCAGCAGCGGCCAGACAGGGGGGACCGGGGAGCTGTTTTTT.

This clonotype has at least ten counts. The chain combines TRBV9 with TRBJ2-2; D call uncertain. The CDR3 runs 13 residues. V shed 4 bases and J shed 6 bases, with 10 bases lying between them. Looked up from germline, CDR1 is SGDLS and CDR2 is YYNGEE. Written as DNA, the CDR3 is TGTGCCAGCAGCATCCGGAGCGCCGGGGAGCTGTTTTTT. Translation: CASSIRSAGELFF.

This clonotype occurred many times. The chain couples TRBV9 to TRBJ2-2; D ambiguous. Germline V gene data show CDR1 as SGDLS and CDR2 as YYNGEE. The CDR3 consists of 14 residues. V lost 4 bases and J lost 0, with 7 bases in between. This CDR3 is CASSPSTNTGELFF. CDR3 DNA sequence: TGTGCCAGCAGCCCCAGTACGAACACCGGGGAGCTGTTTTTT. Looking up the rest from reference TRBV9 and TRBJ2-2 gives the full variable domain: DSGVTQTPKHLITATGQRVTLRCSPRSGDLSVYWYQQSLDQGLQFLIQYYNGEERAKGNILERFSAQQFPDLHSELNLSSLELGDSALYFCASSPSTNTGELFFGEGSRLTVL.

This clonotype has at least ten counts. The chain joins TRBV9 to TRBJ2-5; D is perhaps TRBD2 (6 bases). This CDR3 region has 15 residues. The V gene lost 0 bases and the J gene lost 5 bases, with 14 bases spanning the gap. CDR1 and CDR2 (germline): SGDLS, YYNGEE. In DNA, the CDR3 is TGTGCCAGCAGCGTAGCAGCGGGCCTTGAGGAGACCCAGTACTTC. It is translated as CASSVAAGLEETQYF.

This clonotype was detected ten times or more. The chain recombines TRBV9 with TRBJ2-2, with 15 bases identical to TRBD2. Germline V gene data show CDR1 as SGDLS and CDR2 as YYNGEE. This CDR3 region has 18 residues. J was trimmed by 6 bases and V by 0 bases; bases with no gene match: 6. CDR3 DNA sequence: TGTGCCAGCAGCGTAGGAGGGACTAGCGGGAGGAAGGCCGGGGAGCTGTTTTTT. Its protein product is CASSVGGTSGRKAGELFF.

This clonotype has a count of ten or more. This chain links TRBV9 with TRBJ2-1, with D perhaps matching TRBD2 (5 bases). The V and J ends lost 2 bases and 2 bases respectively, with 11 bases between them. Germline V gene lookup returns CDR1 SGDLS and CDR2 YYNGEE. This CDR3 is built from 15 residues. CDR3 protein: CASSVGEKTYNEQFF. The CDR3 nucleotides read TGTGCCAGCAGCGTTGGGGAGAAAACCTACAATGAGCAGTTCTTC.

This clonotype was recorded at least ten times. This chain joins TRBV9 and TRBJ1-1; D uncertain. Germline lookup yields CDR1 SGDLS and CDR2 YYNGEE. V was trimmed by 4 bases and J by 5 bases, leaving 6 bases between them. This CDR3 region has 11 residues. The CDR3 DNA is TGTGCCAGCAGCCCGAAGACTGAAGCTTTCTTT. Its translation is CASSPKTEAFF.

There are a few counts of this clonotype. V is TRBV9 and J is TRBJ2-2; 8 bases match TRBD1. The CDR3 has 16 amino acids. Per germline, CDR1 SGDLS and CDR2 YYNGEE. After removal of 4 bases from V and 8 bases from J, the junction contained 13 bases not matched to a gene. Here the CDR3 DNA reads TGTGCCAGCAGCATAACCTCAGGGGGCCACTTGGGGGAGCTGTTTTTT. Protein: CASSITSGGHLGELFF. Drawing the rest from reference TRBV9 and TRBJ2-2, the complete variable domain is DSGVTQTPKHLITATGQRVTLRCSPRSGDLSVYWYQQSLDQGLQFLIQYYNGEERAKGNILERFSAQQFPDLHSELNLSSLELGDSALYFCASSITSGGHLGELFFGEGSRLTVL.

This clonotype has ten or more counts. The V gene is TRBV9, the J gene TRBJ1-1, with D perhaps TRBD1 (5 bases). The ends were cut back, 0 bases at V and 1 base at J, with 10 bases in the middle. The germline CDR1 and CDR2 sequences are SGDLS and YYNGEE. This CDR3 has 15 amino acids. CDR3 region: CASSVAGGGNTEAFF. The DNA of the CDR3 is TGTGCCAGCAGCGTAGCTGGGGGAGGGAACACTGAAGCTTTCTTT.

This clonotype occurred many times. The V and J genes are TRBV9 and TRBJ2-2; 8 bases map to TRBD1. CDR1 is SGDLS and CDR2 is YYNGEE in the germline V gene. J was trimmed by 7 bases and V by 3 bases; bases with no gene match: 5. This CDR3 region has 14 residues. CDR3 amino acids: CASSAQGAGGELFF. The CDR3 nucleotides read TGTGCCAGCAGCGCCCAGGGGGCTGGCGGGGAGCTGTTTTTT.

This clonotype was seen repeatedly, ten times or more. The CDR3 region has the DNA TGTGCCAGCAGCGTAGGAACAGCGGGTACTATCGATTACACCGGGGAGCTGTTTTTT. It yields the protein CASSVGTAGTIDYTGELFF. The chain employs TRBV9 and TRBJ2-2; tentative D call: TRBD2 (6 bases). CDR3 length: 19 residues. Trimming shortened V by 0 bases and J by 3 bases, and 21 bases separated the two germline ends. Germline CDR1 SGDLS, CDR2 YYNGEE. Looking up the rest from reference TRBV9 and TRBJ2-2 gives the full variable domain: DSGVTQTPKHLITATGQRVTLRCSPRSGDLSVYWYQQSLDQGLQFLIQYYNGEERAKGNILERFSAQQFPDLHSELNLSSLELGDSALYFCASSVGTAGTIDYTGELFFGEGSRLTVL.

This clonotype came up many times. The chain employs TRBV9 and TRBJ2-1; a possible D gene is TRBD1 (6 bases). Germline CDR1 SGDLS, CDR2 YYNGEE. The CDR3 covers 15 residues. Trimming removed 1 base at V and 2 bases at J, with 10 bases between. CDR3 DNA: TGTGCCAGCAGCGTAACGGGACAACCCTACAATGAGCAGTTCTTC. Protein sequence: CASSVTGQPYNEQFF.